A selection of T cell receptor beta chains follows, all from one sample in a study of cytomegalovirus exposure and HLA in healthy donors. Libraries were prepared by immunoSEQ multiplex PCR; TCRdb keeps only in-frame clonotypes and omits some of them. This table has about 180,000 clones, around 80% appearing once. The sequenced material came from PBMCs. The origin of the receptors is a woman between 25 and 40 years old in good health and CMV-seronegative. Both conserved end residues are part of each CDR3. A D gene is named only where the DNA matches it firmly. The size of a clone is reported for some rows only, either as once, few or many, or as a class for expanded clones.

>TRBJ1-2|.|.|TRBV19
TGTGCCAGTAGTATAGACCCAGGGAGGGTAAACTATGGCTACACCTTC
CASSIDPGRVNYGYTF
>TRBJ1-1|.|.|TRBV4-3
TGCGCCAGCAGCCACGGAGGGGCGGAGACAAGCCGAACGAATACTGAAGCTTTCTTT
CASSHGGAETSRTNTEAFF
>TRBJ2-3|.|TRBD2|TRBV7-2
TGTGCCAGCAGCTTAATAAGGTCCTCCGGGGGGGCCAGGGATACGCAGTATTTT
CASSLIRSSGGARDTQYF
>TRBJ2-2|.|TRBD2|TRBV11-2
TGTGCCAGCAGCGCAACTAGCGCCGGGGAGCTGTTTTTT
CASSATSAGELFF
>TRBJ1-3|.|.|TRBV21-1
TGTGCCAGCAGCAAGGCCATACCGGGAAACACCATATATTTT
CASSKAIPGNTIYF
>TRBJ1-2|.|TRBD1|TRBV5-1
TGCGCCAGCAGCCTAGGCCCCGGACAGGATTACGGTGGCTACACCTTC
CASSLGPGQDYGGYTF
>TRBJ2-2|.|.|TRBV19
TGTGCCAGTAGTATAAACCCAGGTAACACCGGGGAGCTGTTTTTT
CASSINPGNTGELFF
>TRBJ1-2|.|.|TRBV30
TGTGCCTGGAGTGTAATGGGGGCGAACTATGGCTACACCTTC
CAWSVMGANYGYTF
>TRBJ2-7|few|TRBD1|TRBV30
TGTGCCTGGAGTGTACCCGGGGCAGGGGGCGCTTACGAGCAGTACTTC
CAWSVPGAGGAYEQYF
>TRBJ2-3|.|.|TRBV11-1
TGTGCCAGCAGCTTATTGGGTGGGAGAAGCACAGATACGCAGTATTTT
CASSLLGGRSTDTQYF
>TRBJ2-2|.|TRBD1|TRBV19
TGTGCCACTCGGAACAGGGGTCAAAACACCGGGGAGCTGTTTTTT
CATRNRGQNTGELFF
>TRBJ2-7|.|TRBD1|TRBV15
TGTGCCACCAGCAGGGACAGGATGGCCTACGAGCAGTACTTC
CATSRDRMAYEQYF
>TRBJ1-1|.|.|TRBV7-9
TGTGCCAGCAGCTTTCGGGAAGGCCGAATCACTGAAGCTTTCTTT
CASSFREGRITEAFF
>TRBJ2-7|.|.|TRBV29-1
TGCAGCGTTCAGGGCTCCTACGAGCAGTACTTC
CSVQGSYEQYF